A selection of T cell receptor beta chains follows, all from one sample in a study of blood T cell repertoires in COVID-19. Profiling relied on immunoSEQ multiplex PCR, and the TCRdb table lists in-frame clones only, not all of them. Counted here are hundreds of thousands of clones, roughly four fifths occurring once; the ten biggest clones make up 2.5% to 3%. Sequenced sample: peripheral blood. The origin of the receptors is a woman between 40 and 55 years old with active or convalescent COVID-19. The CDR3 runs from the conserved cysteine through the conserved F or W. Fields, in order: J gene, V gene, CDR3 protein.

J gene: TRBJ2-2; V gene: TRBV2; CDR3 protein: CASASTSGRAGELFF
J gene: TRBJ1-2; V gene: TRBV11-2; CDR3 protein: CASSLAGHPRGYTF
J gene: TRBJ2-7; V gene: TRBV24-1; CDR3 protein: CATSDGRTGYEQYF
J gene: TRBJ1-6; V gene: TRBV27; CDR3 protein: CASTLPSRTPKGNSPLHF
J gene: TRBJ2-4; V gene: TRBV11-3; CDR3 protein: CASSLDQRAGEAKNIQYF
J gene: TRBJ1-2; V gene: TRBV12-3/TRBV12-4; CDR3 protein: CASSLGAGYTF
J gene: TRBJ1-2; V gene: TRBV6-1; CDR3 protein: CASSEAGRYGYTF
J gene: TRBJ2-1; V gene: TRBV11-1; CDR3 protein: CASSPGTGVYNEQFF
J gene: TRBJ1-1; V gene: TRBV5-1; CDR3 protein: CASSLDRTSLGNTEAFF
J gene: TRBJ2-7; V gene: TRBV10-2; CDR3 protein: CASKGFRSYEQYF
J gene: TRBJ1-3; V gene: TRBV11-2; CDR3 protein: CASKVGLSGSGNTIYF
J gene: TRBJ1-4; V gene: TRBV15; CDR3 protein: CATSRVTGTNEKLFF
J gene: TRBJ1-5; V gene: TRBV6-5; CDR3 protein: CASRSQGFQPQHF
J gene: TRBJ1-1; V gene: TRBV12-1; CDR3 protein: CASSFLLDEVMNTEAFF
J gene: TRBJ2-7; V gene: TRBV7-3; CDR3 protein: CASTSGGEQYF
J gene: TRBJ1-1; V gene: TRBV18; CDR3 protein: CASSPRPGQGTEAFF
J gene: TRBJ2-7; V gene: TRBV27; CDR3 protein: CASSPGQTGPYEQYF
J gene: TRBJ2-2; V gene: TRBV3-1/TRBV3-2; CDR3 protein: CASSPFQTGRNTGELFF
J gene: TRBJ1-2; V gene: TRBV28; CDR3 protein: CASSLNYDSGYTF
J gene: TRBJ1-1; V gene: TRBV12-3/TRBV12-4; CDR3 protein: CASSFNRNTEAFF
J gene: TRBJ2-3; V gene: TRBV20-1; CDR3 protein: CSASEGLADTQYF
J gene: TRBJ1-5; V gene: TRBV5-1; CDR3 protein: CASSYSGLGNQPQHF
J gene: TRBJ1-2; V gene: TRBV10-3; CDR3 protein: CAISPDTSGYTF
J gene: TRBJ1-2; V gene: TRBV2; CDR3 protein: CASSDVGTGLVDGYTF
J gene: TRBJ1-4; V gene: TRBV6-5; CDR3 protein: CASHLLGTAEKLFF
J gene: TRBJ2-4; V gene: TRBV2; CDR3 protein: CAGRQSLAKNIQYF
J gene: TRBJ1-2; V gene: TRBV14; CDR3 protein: CASSQSGQNYGYTF
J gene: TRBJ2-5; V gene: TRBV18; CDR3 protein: CATGGSQETQYF
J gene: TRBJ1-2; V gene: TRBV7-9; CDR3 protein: CASSLDYASVSGYTF
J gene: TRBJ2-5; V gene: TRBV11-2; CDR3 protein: CASSPTSGGGSRETQYF
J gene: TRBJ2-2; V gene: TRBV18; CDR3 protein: CASSPRGVNTGELFF
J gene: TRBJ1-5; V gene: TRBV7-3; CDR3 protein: CASSFQGQPQHF
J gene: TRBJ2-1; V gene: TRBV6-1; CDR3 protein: CASSEAGGLGNEQFF
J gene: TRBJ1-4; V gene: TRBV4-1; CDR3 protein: CASSQEATGGTEKLFF
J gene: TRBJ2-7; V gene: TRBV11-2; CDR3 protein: CASSFGTGSYEQYF
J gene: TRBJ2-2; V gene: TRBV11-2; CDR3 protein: CASSASIAGGRAFTGELFF
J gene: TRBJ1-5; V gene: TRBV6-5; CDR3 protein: CASSYGTPSNQPQHF
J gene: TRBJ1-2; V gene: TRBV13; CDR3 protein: CASSHTQGTARGYTF
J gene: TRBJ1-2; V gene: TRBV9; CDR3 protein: CASSVDWNYGYTF
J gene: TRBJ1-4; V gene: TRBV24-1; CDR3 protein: CATSEPDTATNEKLFF
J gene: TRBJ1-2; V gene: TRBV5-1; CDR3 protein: CASSAGIQGAYGYTF
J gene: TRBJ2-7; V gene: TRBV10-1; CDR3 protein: CASSESKQGLEQYF
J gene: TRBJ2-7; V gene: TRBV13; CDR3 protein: CASSFQGPQREQYF
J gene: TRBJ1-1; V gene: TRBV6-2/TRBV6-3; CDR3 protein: CASSEFLGGTEAFF
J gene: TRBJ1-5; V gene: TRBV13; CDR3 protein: CASSPQGQPQHF
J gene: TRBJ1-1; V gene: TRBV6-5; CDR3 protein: CASSYSATGVNTEAFF
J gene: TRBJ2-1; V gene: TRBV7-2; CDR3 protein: CASSLIRDNEQFF
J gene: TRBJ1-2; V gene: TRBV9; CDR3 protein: CASSVSGGDYGYTF
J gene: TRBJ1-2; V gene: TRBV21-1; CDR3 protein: CASSAKDTSPYGYTF
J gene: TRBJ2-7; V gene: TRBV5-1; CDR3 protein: CASSIGQSREQYF
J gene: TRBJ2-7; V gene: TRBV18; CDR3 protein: CASSPNPTSGHPYEQYF
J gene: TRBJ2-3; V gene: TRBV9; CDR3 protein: CASSPTFHQVDTQYF
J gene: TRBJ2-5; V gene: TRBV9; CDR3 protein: CASSVATGLETQYF
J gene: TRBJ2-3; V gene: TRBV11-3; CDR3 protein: CASSFRAGGDTDTQYF
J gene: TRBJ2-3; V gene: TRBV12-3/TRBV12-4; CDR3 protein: CASSLITDTQYF
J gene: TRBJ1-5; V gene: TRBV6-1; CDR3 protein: CASSESGTPQPQHF
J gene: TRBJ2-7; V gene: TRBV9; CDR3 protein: CASSVGAGNAYEQYF
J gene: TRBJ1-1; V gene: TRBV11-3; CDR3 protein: CASSYSQGSEAFF